Below, 31 T cell receptor beta chains from the same sample are listed, as sequenced in a study of T cell repertoires in cytomegalovirus infection. TCRdb re-called the reads through MiXCR, storing one row per CDR3 protein. The sample comprises about 920,000 distinct CDR3 sequences, about 33% of which are singletons, and roughly an eighth rests with the top ten. Their antigens remain unidentified. The material was cultured CD8+ T cells from PBMCs, obtained from culture after CMV antigen stimulation. The receptors come from a human donor in good health (CMV status not recorded). Some clones in this sample may be carry-over from other donors' samples.

The chain carries TRBV7-8 and TRBJ2-2, with D possibly TRBD2 on 6 matching bases. The CDR3 consists of 17 residues. The V gene's germline CDR1 is SGHVS and CDR2 FQNEAQ. V lost 2 bases to trimming and J lost 3 bases, with 16 bases between them. CDR3 region: CASSLSPGEVHTGELFF. CDR3 nucleotides: TGTGCCAGCAGCTTATCTCCGGGAGAGGTTCACACCGGGGAGCTGTTTTTT.

CDR3 residues: CASSTQGNTGELFF. The DNA of the CDR3 is TGCGCCAGCAGCACCCAGGGAAACACCGGGGAGCTGTTTTTT. The chain is built from TRBV4-1 and TRBJ2-2; a weak D match, TRBD1 (5 bases). Trimming cost V 5 bases and J 2 bases, with 9 bases left between them. This CDR3 is built from 14 residues. CDR1 is MGHRA and CDR2 is YSYEKL in the germline V gene.

As regards this clonotype: One end of the junction fails to match germline, which may point to a read error. V usage is TRBV7-8 and J usage is TRBJ2-2, with a tentative D call TRBD2 (5 bases). This CDR3 comprises 13 residues. Per germline, CDR1 SGHVS and CDR2 FQNEAQ. The DNA of the CDR3 is TGTGCCAGCAGCCTACGGAACACCGGGGAGCGGTTTTTT. Translating gives CASSLRNTGERFF.

This chain connects TRBV7-9 to TRBJ2-7; D gene unclear. In germline, CDR1 is SEHNR, CDR2 FQNEAQ (reference sequence). The CDR3 sequence is 15 residues long. The germline V and J ends were trimmed by 1 base and 2 bases, with 12 bases remaining between them. The CDR3 sequence is CASSLDERPAYEQYF. The CDR3 coding sequence is TGTGCCAGCAGCTTAGACGAGCGCCCTGCCTACGAGCAGTACTTC.

Details on this clonotype: Sequence at one end of the junction differs from germline and may be a read error. The rearrangement uses TRBV20-1 and TRBJ2-1, with 9 bases fitting TRBD1. CDR3 size: 17 residues. Germline V CDR1 and CDR2: DFQATT, SNEGSKA (reference sequence). The CDR3: CSVRDLTGQGLYNEQFF. The CDR3 region has the DNA TGCAGTGTTAGAGATCTCACGGGACAGGGATTGTACAATGAGCAGTTCTTC.

The J gene is TRBJ2-2, the V gene TRBV9, with TRBD1 identical over 8 bases. The CDR3 runs to 16 residues. J gave up 3 bases and V 4 bases, and 8 bases lay outside the gene matches. CDR1 is SGDLS and CDR2 is YYNGEE in the germline V gene. CDR3 DNA sequence: TGTGCCAGCAGCTTCCCGACAGGGGCGGACACCGGGGAGCTGTTTTTT. Translating gives CASSFPTGADTGELFF.

The chain has TRBV28 and TRBJ1-1; TRBD1 might be the D (5 bases). The germline V gene has CDR1 MDHEN and CDR2 SYDVKM. The CDR3 totals 14 residues. The V end was cut by 2 bases, the J end by 3 bases, with 10 bases between. This CDR3 is CASSLPGTHTEAFF. DNA of the CDR3: TGTGCCAGCAGTTTACCAGGGACCCACACTGAAGCTTTCTTT.

This clonotype counts as medium-sized. The V gene is TRBV7-8, the J gene TRBJ2-7; 8 nucleotides line up with TRBD1. This CDR3 comprises 19 residues. Germline V lookup: CDR1 SGHVS, CDR2 FQNEAQ. The J segment lost 1 base and the V segment lost 4 bases, leaving 18 bases of the junction unmatched. The CDR3 region is CASSSSILGPRQGSYEQYF. The CDR3 bases are TGTGCCAGCAGCTCCTCAATCTTAGGCCCCCGACAGGGGTCCTACGAGCAGTACTTC.

The chain is built from TRBV28 and TRBJ2-7; 12 bases map to TRBD1. From germline, CDR1 is MDHEN and CDR2 SYDVKM. V was clipped by 4 bases and J by 3 bases; unmatched bases: 10. The CDR3 length is 17 residues. For the CDR3, the DNA is TGTGCCAGCAGTTCTCGCCCGGGACAGGGGGCCCACTACGAGCAGTACGTC. Amino acid sequence: CASSSRPGQGAHYEQYV.

This clonotype was counted between two and nine times. V is TRBV24-1 and J is TRBJ2-1; D tentatively fits TRBD1 or TRBD2 (5 bases each). Germline V gene sequence: CDR1 KGHDR, CDR2 SFDVKD. V lost 1 base and J 5 bases, leaving 14 bases between the germline ends. The CDR3 sequence is 16 residues long. Here the CDR3 reads CATSDFGAQGNNEQFF. In nucleotides, the CDR3 is TGTGCCACCAGTGATTTCGGGGCCCAGGGCAACAATGAGCAGTTCTTC.

This clonotype has just a few counts. This rearrangement joins TRBV6-2 or TRBV6-3 to TRBJ2-5, with TRBD2 matching over 14 bases. Germline CDR1 reads MNHEY; CDR2 reads SVGEGT. The CDR3 is made up of 16 amino acids. J was trimmed by 7 bases and V by 2 bases; bases with no gene match: 6. CDR3 sequence (DNA): TGTGCCAGCAGTTACGCCGGACTAGCGGGGGGAGCGACCCAGTACTTC. Encoded protein: CASSYAGLAGGATQYF.

The V and J genes are TRBV18 and TRBJ1-5, with 11 positions matching TRBD1. The CDR3 extends over 16 amino acids. Germline CDR1 is KGHSH and CDR2 is LQKENI. Trimming cost V 3 bases and J 3 bases; bases outside gene matches: 4. The CDR3 DNA follows: TGTGCCAGCTCACCGGGGACAGGGGGGTTCAATCAGCCCCAGCATTTT. Amino acids: CASSPGTGGFNQPQHF.

The chain has TRBV15 and TRBJ2-3; maybe TRBD2 (5 bases). In germline, CDR1 is LNHNV, CDR2 YYDKDF (reference sequence). V lost 0 bases and J lost 2, with 9 bases in between. The CDR3 loop spans 15 amino acids. As DNA, the CDR3 is TGTGCCACCAGCAGAGATCCCGGGGACACAGATACGCAGTATTTT. Protein: CATSRDPGDTDTQYF.

This clonotype was counted a few times. The genes are TRBV7-2 and TRBJ1-1; D unclear. V was clipped by 10 bases and J by 0 bases, with 6 bases between them. This CDR3 spans 11 amino acids. Germline lookup yields CDR1 SGHTA and CDR2 FQGNSA. The CDR3 nucleotides read TGTGCCAATCTGGTGAACACTGAAGCTTTCTTT. Residues: CANLVNTEAFF.

This sequence joins TRBV7-6 and TRBJ2-1; TRBD2 matches 7 bases. Trimming took 5 bases from V and 3 from J; bases not matched to a gene: 13. Per germline, CDR1 SGHVS and CDR2 FNYEAQ. CDR3 length equals 17 residues. CDR3 protein: CASSPAGPSGDYNEQFF. Here the CDR3 DNA reads TGTGCCAGCAGCCCTGCCGGGCCTAGCGGCGACTACAATGAGCAGTTCTTC. Full variable domain (outside the CDR3, taken from reference TRBV7-6 and TRBJ2-1): GAGVSQSPRYKVTKRGQDVALRCDPISGHVSLYWYRQALGQGPEFLTYFNYEAQQDKSGLPNDRFSAERPEGSISTLTIQRTEQRDSAMYRCASSPAGPSGDYNEQFFGPGTRLTVL.

This clonotype was counted between two and nine times. The chain couples TRBV6-2 or TRBV6-3 to TRBJ2-7, with a weak D call TRBD1 (6 bases). The CDR3 spans 14 residues. The ends were cut back, 2 bases at V and 9 bases at J, with 17 bases in the middle. CDR1 is MNHEY, CDR2 SVGEGT, per germline. CDR3 in DNA: TGTGCCAGCAGTTACGGGCCGTTGATAGGGGGGCAGTACGTC. Its protein product is CASSYGPLIGGQYV.

Many counts were recorded for this clonotype. This chain connects TRBV7-6 to TRBJ2-1, with TRBD2 identical over 11 bases. The J segment lost 10 bases and the V segment lost 1 base, leaving 9 bases of the junction unmatched. The germline CDR1 and CDR2 sequences are SGHVS and FNYEAQ. The CDR3 is made up of 16 amino acids. Here the CDR3 reads CASSLGSGGAGREQFF. The CDR3 DNA reads TGTGCCAGCAGCTTAGGTAGCGGGGGGGCAGGACGGGAGCAGTTCTTC.

The rearrangement links TRBV5-4 to TRBJ2-7; D may be TRBD1 or TRBD2 (6 bases each). The germline V gene encodes CDR1 SGHNT and CDR2 YYREEE (reference sequence). The CDR3 is 15 amino acids. V lost 4 bases and J lost 5, with 19 bases in between. The CDR3 DNA is TGTGCCAGCAGCCCTTCAAAGGGGGGCAGGAACGAGCAGTACTTC. Translation: CASSPSKGGRNEQYF.

This clonotype has more than one count but fewer than ten. V usage is TRBV4-3 and J usage is TRBJ2-3; 7 bases line up with TRBD1. With V trimmed by 0 bases and J by 1 base, 4 bases remained unmatched. This CDR3 has 16 residues. Looked up from germline, CDR1 is LGHNA and CDR2 is YSLEER. This CDR3 is CASSQDRTGRTDTQYF. CDR3 bases: TGCGCCAGCAGCCAAGATCGGACAGGCCGCACAGATACGCAGTATTTT.

This clonotype occurred many times. The V and J genes are TRBV7-2 and TRBJ1-5; D not resolved. The CDR3 loop spans 15 amino acids. Germline CDR1 reads SGHTA; CDR2 reads FQGNSA. V lost 5 bases to trimming and J lost 0 bases, with 11 bases between them. CDR3 coding DNA: TGTGCCAGCAGCCCCCGATGGGGTAGCAATCAGCCCCAGCATTTT. Its translation is CASSPRWGSNQPQHF. Full variable domain (remainder filled in from reference TRBV7-2 and TRBJ1-5): GAGVSQSPSNKVTEKGKDVELRCDPISGHTALYWYRQSLGQGLEFLIYFQGNSAPDKSGLPSDRFSAERTGGSVSTLTIQRTQQEDSAVYLCASSPRWGSNQPQHFGDGTRLSIL.

This rearrangement joins TRBV6-2 or TRBV6-3 to TRBJ2-1, with 12 bases aligning to TRBD2. J lost 8 bases, V lost 8 bases, and 7 bases had no gene match. Germline values: CDR1 MNHEY, CDR2 SVGEGT. The CDR3 length is 14 residues. The CDR3, as DNA: TGTGCCAGCGGCCTAGCGGGGGGGCTTGATGAGCAGTTCTTC. This encodes CASGLAGGLDEQFF.

J is TRBJ2-1 and V is TRBV7-4; TRBD1 aligns across 7 bases. After removal of 5 bases from V and 3 bases from J, the junction contained 19 bases not matched to a gene. Germline V lookup: CDR1 SGHVT, CDR2 SQSDAQ. This CDR3 is 19 amino acids long. CDR3: CASSAPSNTGERYYNEQFF. DNA for the CDR3: TGTGCCAGCAGCGCGCCGTCGAATACAGGGGAACGGTACTACAATGAGCAGTTCTTC.

This sequence joins TRBV6-1 and TRBJ1-5; D gene uncertain. The CDR3 covers 15 residues. Germline assignment: CDR1 MNHNS and CDR2 SASEGT. Trimming left V 8 bases short and J 4 bases short, with 18 bases between. CDR3 loop: CASEPRQDPNQPQHF. Here the CDR3 DNA reads TGTGCCAGCGAGCCCAGGCAGGATCCTAATCAGCCCCAGCATTTT.

The V and J genes are TRBV10-1 and TRBJ2-1; no firm D call. The CDR3 consists of 16 residues. CDR1 is WNHNN and CDR2 is SYGVQD in the germline V gene (reference sequence). V gave up 2 bases and J gave up 1 base, with 12 bases separating them. The CDR3 DNA follows: TGCGCCAGCAGTGAGACTCATGGAAGTTCCTACAATGAGCAGTTCTTC. It yields the protein CASSETHGSSYNEQFF.

This clonotype was seen a single time. This chain links TRBV19 with TRBJ1-2, with D unclear. The CDR3 totals 11 residues. CDR1 LNHDA and CDR2 SQIVND come from the germline V gene (reference sequence). CDR3 region: CVSQENYGYTF. CDR3 bases: TGTGTCAGCCAGGAGAACTATGGCTACACCTTC.

This clonotype has just one count. This may be a read error: a much more frequent sequence differs by one nucleotide. This chain uses TRBV7-6 with TRBJ2-1; possibly TRBD2 for D (5 bases). Germline V lookup: CDR1 SGHVS, CDR2 FNYEAQ. V was pared by 4 bases and J by 7 bases, with 17 bases between. The CDR3 has 15 amino acids. The CDR3 DNA reads as TGTGCCAGCAGCTCCCGAAGGGCGAGGAGGAATGAGCAGTTCTTC. Translating it yields CASSSRRARRNEQFF.

This chain joins TRBV7-6 and TRBJ2-5; no clear D gene. The germline gives CDR1 SGHVS, CDR2 FNYEAQ. This CDR3 comprises 15 residues. V dropped 1 base and J dropped 2 bases, with 11 bases sitting between them. CDR3 coding DNA: TGTGCCAGCAGCTTAGTGTCAGAGACACAAGAGACCCAGTACTTC. It encodes CASSLVSETQETQYF. Full variable domain (missing parts from reference TRBV7-6 and TRBJ2-5): GAGVSQSPRYKVTKRGQDVALRCDPISGHVSLYWYRQALGQGPEFLTYFNYEAQQDKSGLPNDRFSAERPEGSISTLTIQRTEQRDSAMYRCASSLVSETQETQYFGPGTRLLVL.

The table lists this clonotype with a few counts. This chain joins TRBV5-5 and TRBJ1-5; possible D gene TRBD1, 5 bases. Trimming took 0 bases from V and 6 from J, leaving 13 bases between them. This CDR3 region has 15 residues. Germline V lookup: CDR1 SGHKS, CDR2 YYEKEE (reference sequence). CDR3 nucleotides: TGTGCCAGCAGCTTGGGGTCAGGGTCGGGTCAGCCCCAGCATTTT. Translation gives CASSLGSGSGQPQHF.

The V call is TRBV10-3, the J call TRBJ2-1; D is uncertain. V was trimmed by 5 bases and J by 6 bases, leaving 11 bases between them. Germline values: CDR1 ENHRY, CDR2 SYGVKD. This CDR3 spans 13 amino acids. The chain's CDR3 is CAISLRESNEQFF. The CDR3 nucleotides read TGTGCCATCAGTCTCAGAGAGAGCAATGAGCAGTTCTTC.

The chain links TRBV7-8 to TRBJ1-2; TRBD1 aligns across 8 bases. The CDR3 has 17 amino acids. Looked up from germline, CDR1 is SGHVS and CDR2 is FQNEAQ. Unmatched junction bases numbered 14, after V lost 1 base and J lost 7 bases. The CDR3 here is CASSLEFPAGGVGGYTF. The CDR3, as DNA: TGTGCCAGCAGCTTAGAGTTCCCGGCAGGGGGCGTGGGTGGCTACACCTTC.

This clonotype was picked up a small number of times. The gene calls are TRBV6-2 or TRBV6-3 and TRBJ2-7, with D maybe TRBD1 (6 bases). CDR1 is MNHEY and CDR2 is SVGEGT in the germline V gene. The CDR3 sequence is 14 residues long. Trimming cost V 7 bases and J 4 bases, with 17 bases left between them. This CDR3 reads CASKLSGTSYEQYF. CDR3 DNA: TGTGCCAGCAAGCTCTCCGGGACATCGTACGAGCAGTACTTC.